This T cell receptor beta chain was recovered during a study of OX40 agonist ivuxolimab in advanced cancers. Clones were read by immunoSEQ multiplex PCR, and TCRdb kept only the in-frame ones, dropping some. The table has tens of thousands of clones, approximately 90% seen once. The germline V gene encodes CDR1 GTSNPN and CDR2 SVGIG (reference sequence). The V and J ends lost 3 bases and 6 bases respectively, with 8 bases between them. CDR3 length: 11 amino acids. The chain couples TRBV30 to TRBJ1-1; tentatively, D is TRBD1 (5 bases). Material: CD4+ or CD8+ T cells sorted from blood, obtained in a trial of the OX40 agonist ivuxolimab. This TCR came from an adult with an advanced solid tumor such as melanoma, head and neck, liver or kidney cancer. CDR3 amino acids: CAWSSGSEAFF. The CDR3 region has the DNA TGTGCCTGGAGCTCAGGGTCTGAAGCTTTCTTT.